The 12 T cell receptor beta chains below come from one sample, sequenced in a study of control samples from healthy donors and cancer patients. TCRdb's table, derived via immunoSEQ multiplex PCR, lists solely in-frame clones and lacks some. This sample has around 170,000 clones, with about 91% found just once. Material for sequencing was blood. The receptors shown here come from a young woman in good health.

In its sample, this clone was seen once. The chain recombines TRBV5-6 with TRBJ1-5; 7 nucleotides match TRBD1. The length of the CDR3 is 12 residues. The J segment lost 10 bases and the V segment lost 3 bases, leaving 4 bases of the junction unmatched. The V gene's germline CDR1 is SGHDT and CDR2 YYEEEE. The CDR3 DNA reads TGTGCCAGCAGCTCGTCAGGGGGTCCCCAGCATTTT. Translated, it gives CASSSSGGPQHF.

J is TRBJ1-5 and V is TRBV28; a weak D match, TRBD1 (6 bases). V was clipped by 10 bases and J by 4 bases, with 14 bases between them. The germline V gene has CDR1 MDHEN and CDR2 SYDVKM. The CDR3 is made up of 13 amino acids. The CDR3 DNA is TGTGCCATCAAAGGACAGCTTAATCAGCCCCAGCATTTT. Amino acids: CAIKGQLNQPQHF.

This chain connects TRBV19 to TRBJ1-1; 9 nucleotides line up with TRBD1. Unmatched junction bases numbered 7, after V lost 6 bases and J lost 2 bases. Germline V CDR1 and CDR2: LNHDA, SQIVND (reference sequence). The CDR3 has 15 amino acids. The CDR3 DNA reads TGTGCCAGTAGGTCCCGGGGACAGGGAAACACTGAAGCTTTCTTT. It specifies CASRSRGQGNTEAFF. Complete variable domain (other parts from reference TRBV19 and TRBJ1-1): DGGITQSPKYLFRKEGQNVTLSCEQNLNHDAMYWYRQDPGQGLRLIYYSQIVNDFQKGDIAEGYSVSREKKESFPLTVTSAQKNPTAFYLCASRSRGQGNTEAFFGQGTRLTVV.

The J gene is TRBJ2-7, the V gene TRBV29-1; TRBD1 matches 10 bases. The CDR3 covers 13 residues. From germline, CDR1 is SQVTM and CDR2 ANQGSEA. Trimming at V came to 7 bases and at J to 0 bases, leaving 3 bases not matched to a gene. CDR3 DNA: TGCAGCGGAGGACAGGGGGTCTCCTACGAGCAGTACTTC. Translation gives CSGGQGVSYEQYF.

This sequence joins TRBV9 and TRBJ2-1; D may match TRBD1 or TRBD2 (5 bases each). CDR3 length equals 15 residues. Germline-derived CDR1 and CDR2 are SGDLS and YYNGEE. V was pared by 6 bases and J by 6 bases, with 19 bases between. CDR3 in DNA: TGTGCCAGCACTTGGGGACGGGGCCTTATCAATGAGCAGTTCTTC. Residues: CASTWGRGLINEQFF.

CDR3 amino acids: CASSLQGEMRGSPLHF. The CDR3, as DNA: TGTGCCAGCAGCTTACAGGGGGAGATGAGAGGATCACCCCTCCACTTT. The gene calls are TRBV7-9 and TRBJ1-6; 7 nucleotides agree with TRBD1. The germline V gene encodes CDR1 SEHNR and CDR2 FQNEAQ (reference sequence). V dropped 2 bases and J dropped 10; count of bases not matched to a gene: 11. This CDR3 is 16 amino acids long.

The chain combines TRBV19 with TRBJ2-1, with D hard to call. The length of the CDR3 is 14 residues. CDR1 is LNHDA and CDR2 is SQIVND in the germline V gene (reference sequence). V was trimmed by 3 bases and J by 6 bases, leaving 12 bases between them. The CDR3 sequence is CASSIGPASNEQFF. The CDR3 DNA is TGTGCCAGTAGTATCGGGCCCGCGTCCAATGAGCAGTTCTTC.

The rearrangement uses TRBV4-1 and TRBJ2-5; D may be TRBD2 (5 bases). The CDR3 is made up of 14 amino acids. Trimming took off 0 bases at V and 3 bases at J, with 8 bases between the two ends. Germline V CDR1 and CDR2: MGHRA, YSYEKL. The CDR3 DNA is TGCGCCAGCAGCCAAGATCAGACTAAAGAGACCCAGTACTTC. This translates into CASSQDQTKETQYF.

The chain combines TRBV20-1 with TRBJ2-3; D gene unclear. Looked up from germline, CDR1 is DFQATT and CDR2 is SNEGSKA (reference sequence). V dropped 4 bases and J dropped 7 bases, with 6 bases sitting between them. CDR3 length equals 10 residues. The CDR3 coding sequence is TGCAGTGCTAACGATTATACGCAGTATTTT. It yields the protein CSANDYTQYF.

This clone was counted once. The chain employs TRBV18 and TRBJ2-7; 12 bases agree with TRBD2. This CDR3 comprises 15 residues. V gave up 6 bases and J gave up 3 bases; unmatched junction bases: 6. Germline assignment: CDR1 KGHSH and CDR2 LQKENI. CDR3 sequence reads: CASSDGLAGIYEQYV. The CDR3 DNA is TGTGCCAGCTCTGACGGACTAGCGGGGATCTACGAGCAGTACGTC.

This clone appeared once. The rearrangement links TRBV9 to TRBJ1-1; D might be TRBD1 (6 bases). The CDR3 runs to 16 residues. Trimming left V 2 bases short and J 0 bases short, with 14 bases between. Germline V gene data show CDR1 as SGDLS and CDR2 as YYNGEE. CDR3 sequence: CASSVDRLGLNTEAFF. In nucleotides, the CDR3 is TGTGCCAGCAGCGTTGACAGGTTGGGGTTGAACACTGAAGCTTTCTTT.

The chain joins TRBV5-4 to TRBJ2-5; 9 nucleotides match TRBD2. Germline V gene sequence: CDR1 SGHNT, CDR2 YYREEE (reference sequence). The CDR3 is made up of 16 amino acids. V lost 5 bases, J lost 5 bases, and 13 bases stayed unmatched. The DNA of the CDR3 is TGTGCCAGCAGTCAGGCTCCGGGACTAGCCTGGGAGACCCAGTACTTC. It codes for CASSQAPGLAWETQYF.